The source of this T cell receptor (beta chain) is a study of T cell responses to AZD1222 COVID-19 vaccine. Study-wide results and limits: Epitopes outside B.1.351 and B.1.1.7 mutated regions reportedly drew nearly half of spike TCRs.

The method was immunoSEQ multiplex PCR; TCRdb's version includes in-frame clones alone and lacks a portion of them. The sample carries about 99,000 clones, over 75% recorded once. This clone was seen just once. What it binds is unknown. The V gene lost 3 bases and the J gene lost 0 bases, with 11 bases spanning the gap. There are 16 residues in the CDR3. CDR1 is LGHDT and CDR2 is YNNKEL in the germline V gene (reference sequence). The sequencing used peripheral blood, collected on day 0 of AZD1222 vaccination. This TCR was recovered from an adult in good health. The rearrangement uses TRBV3-1 (or the pseudogene TRBV3-2) and TRBJ2-2; D unresolved. The CDR3 region has the DNA TGTGCCAGCAGCCATCTGGGCAGCTCGAACACCGGGGAGCTGTTTTTT. Its translation: CASSHLGSSNTGELFF.